This T cell receptor (beta chain) derives from a study of control samples from healthy donors and cancer patients. The ends lost 8 bases at V and 2 bases at J; junction bases unmatched: 15. The CDR3 sequence is 17 residues long. From germline, CDR1 is WSHSY and CDR2 SAAADI. Profiling relied on immunoSEQ multiplex PCR, and the TCRdb table lists in-frame clones only, not all of them. This sample has 120,000 or so clones, with 75% to 95% found just once. Sequenced sample: blood. The receptor was isolated from a man aged 18 to 30 in good health. The chain carries TRBV10-2 and TRBJ1-3, with 7 bases aligning to TRBD1. CDR3 nucleotides: TGCGCCAGCGCAACCAGAGGGCAAACAGGGGCTGGAAACACCATATATTTT. The encoded protein is CASATRGQTGAGNTIYF.